Listed below are T cell receptor beta chains from one sample, sequenced in a study of Ad26.COV2.S vaccination and SARS-CoV-2 variants. Here immunoSEQ multiplex PCR was the method, and the copy in TCRdb shows in-frame clones only, minus some. In the table there are under 500,000 clones, around 93% of which are singletons. Sequenced here: peripheral blood, sampled in a trial of Ad26.COV2.S vaccine versus placebo. The source is a person between 18 and 59 years old who received the Ad26.COV2.S COVID-19 vaccine or a placebo. CDR3s include the opening cysteine and the closing phenylalanine or tryptophan. A D gene is named only where the DNA matches it firmly. Only part of the rows carry a size: once, few, many, or a class if the clone is expanded.

J	D	V	size	DNA	CDR3
TRBJ1-2	NA	TRBV6-6	NA	TGTGCCAGCAGTTACAGGCTGAACTATGGCTACACCTTC	CASSYRLNYGYTF
TRBJ2-7	TRBD1	TRBV28	NA	TGTGCCAGCAGTCTTTACAGGGGACGTTCCTACGAGCAGTACTTC	CASSLYRGRSYEQYF
TRBJ2-7	NA	TRBV7-8	NA	TGTGCCAGCAGCTTAGTAGCTTACTACGAGCAGTACTTC	CASSLVAYYEQYF
TRBJ2-5	NA	TRBV11-2	NA	TGTGCCAGCAGCCCAAACAGTGGGGGGGAGACCCAGTACTTC	CASSPNSGGETQYF
TRBJ2-2	NA	TRBV13	NA	TGTGCCAGCGGGCCCCGGGGCACCGGGGAGCTGTTTTTT	CASGPRGTGELFF
TRBJ2-5	NA	TRBV9	NA	TGTGCCAGCAGCCCCCGGGTAGGCGGTCCAGAGACCCAGTACTTC	CASSPRVGGPETQYF
TRBJ2-3	TRBD2	TRBV28	NA	TGTGCCAGCAGTTTACAAGCGGGGGGGGCACGAACGCAGTATTTT	CASSLQAGGARTQYF
TRBJ1-2	TRBD1	TRBV19	NA	TGTGCCAGTAGTATACATGGGGTTTACCGGGACAGAGGCTACACCTTC	CASSIHGVYRDRGYTF
TRBJ1-1	TRBD1	TRBV28	NA	TGTGCCAGCAGTCCGCGGACAGGGACCGGGATAACTTTCTTT	CASSPRTGTGITFF
TRBJ1-2	NA	TRBV12-3/TRBV12-4	NA	TGTGCCAGCAGTTTGAACTATGGCTACACCTTC	CASSLNYGYTF
TRBJ1-6	TRBD1	TRBV7-9	NA	TGTGCCAGCAGCTTCGACAGGGCTGTCCCGTCGGATATTTCACCCCTCCACTTT	CASSFDRAVPSDISPLHF
TRBJ2-1	TRBD2	TRBV15	NA	TGTGCCACCAGCAGTCGAGGACTAGGGCCAACCTACAATGAGCAGTTCTTC	CATSSRGLGPTYNEQFF
TRBJ1-2	NA	TRBV2	NA	TGTGCCAGCAGTGAAGAGGGGAAAGCTAACTATGGCTACACCTTC	CASSEEGKANYGYTF
TRBJ1-2	NA	TRBV6-5	NA	TGTGCCAGCGGGGGGAGAGCCGTACCGTATGGCTACACCTTC	CASGGRAVPYGYTF
TRBJ2-1	TRBD1	TRBV9	NA	TGTGCCAGCAGCGTAGATCTGGGACAGGGCTACAATGAGCAGTTCTTC	CASSVDLGQGYNEQFF
TRBJ2-5	TRBD2	TRBV6-6	NA	TGTGCCAGCAGACCCGGGCGCTGGGAGGGGGAGACCCAGTACTTC	CASRPGRWEGETQYF
TRBJ2-6	NA	TRBV5-6	NA	TGTGCCAGCAGCCAACCTGGGTACTCTGGGGCCAACGTCCTGACTTTC	CASSQPGYSGANVLTF
TRBJ1-3	TRBD1	TRBV4-1	NA	TGCGCCAGCAGCCTGGGACAGGGTGGCCGGGGGCGCTCTGGAAACACCATATATTTT	CASSLGQGGRGRSGNTIYF
TRBJ2-3	NA	TRBV7-9	NA	TGTGCCAGCAGCTTTAAAAGAACAGATACGCAGTATTTT	CASSFKRTDTQYF
TRBJ1-4	NA	TRBV4-3	NA	TGCGCCAGCAGCCAGGGGGGGAGACGGTTGGATGAAAAACTGTTTTTT	CASSQGGRRLDEKLFF
TRBJ2-7	NA	TRBV7-2	few	TGTGCCAGCAGCGCATTCGCGGGGCTGGGGACCTACGAGCAGTACTTC	CASSAFAGLGTYEQYF
TRBJ1-6	TRBD1	TRBV9	NA	TGTGCCAGCAGCGTAGGACAGGGGAATTCACCCCTCCACTTT	CASSVGQGNSPLHF
TRBJ2-5	NA	TRBV15	NA	TGTGCCACAGGGTTGGGACTTCAAGAGACCCAGTACTTC	CATGLGLQETQYF
TRBJ2-5	TRBD2	TRBV5-8	NA	TGTGCCAGCAGCTTGGTGCAGCGGGGGGGCCGGGAGACCCAGTACTTC	CASSLVQRGGRETQYF
TRBJ1-2	NA	TRBV3-1/TRBV3-2	NA	TGTGCCAGCAGCCAAAGACAGGATCTACTCTATGGCTACACCTTC	CASSQRQDLLYGYTF
TRBJ2-1	NA	TRBV5-4	NA	TGTGCCAGCAGCTTGCCGGGGGGCACTACAGGGGAGCAGTTCTTC	CASSLPGGTTGEQFF
TRBJ1-5	NA	TRBV7-9	NA	TGTGCCAGCAGCCATCAAGTGGGCCGAGCAATTCAGCCCCAGCATTTT	CASSHQVGRAIQPQHF
TRBJ2-1	NA	TRBV5-6	NA	TGTGCCAGCAGCAACGTAGGGGATGAGCAGTTCTTC	CASSNVGDEQFF
TRBJ1-3	NA	TRBV9	NA	TGTGCCAGCAGCGTAGAGGGCTGGGGGCCTGGAAACACCATATATTTT	CASSVEGWGPGNTIYF
TRBJ1-6	TRBD1	TRBV7-9	NA	TGTGCCAGCAGCTTAGCCGGGACAGCTAGCTCCTATAATTCACCCCTCCACTTT	CASSLAGTASSYNSPLHF
TRBJ1-2	NA	TRBV27	NA	TGTGCCAGCAGTCTGGGGGCAGGGTATGGCTACACCTTC	CASSLGAGYGYTF
TRBJ2-2	NA	TRBV10-2	NA	TGCGCCAGCAGTGAGTCGAGGGGCGGGGAGCTGTTTTTT	CASSESRGGELFF
TRBJ2-1	TRBD2	TRBV4-3	NA	TGCGCCAGCAGCCCGTCCAGCGGGGGGGCCAATGAGCAGTTCTTC	CASSPSSGGANEQFF
TRBJ2-7	TRBD1	TRBV19	once	TGTGCCAGTAGTATGACAGGGGGTACCTACGAGCAGTACTTC	CASSMTGGTYEQYF
TRBJ1-2	TRBD1	TRBV5-1	NA	TGCGCCAGCAGCTCAACAGGGGGCTTTGGCTACACCTTC	CASSSTGGFGYTF
TRBJ1-6	NA	TRBV6-1	NA	TGTGCCAGCAGTGAAGTCATTCCGAGCTCCTATAATTCACCCCTCCACTTT	CASSEVIPSSYNSPLHF
TRBJ2-2	NA	TRBV6-5	once	TGTGCCAGCAGCTACAGGACAGCGGGCACCGGGGAGCTGTTTTTT	CASSYRTAGTGELFF
TRBJ2-5	TRBD2	TRBV7-2	NA	TGTGCCAGCAGCTTAAGGTCCGAAGCGGGGGGGCAAGAGACCCAGTACTTC	CASSLRSEAGGQETQYF
TRBJ2-7	NA	TRBV6-5	NA	TGTGCCAGCAGTCAAAGGGGTAGTTTGTCCTACGAGCAGTACTTC	CASSQRGSLSYEQYF
TRBJ1-3	NA	TRBV28	once	TGTGCCAGCAGTTTAGGGGGGTCGGGCGGAAACACCATATATTTT	CASSLGGSGGNTIYF
TRBJ2-5	NA	TRBV10-1	NA	TGCGCCAGCAGTGAGTCCTTAGTTGACCCGGAGACCCAGTACTTC	CASSESLVDPETQYF
TRBJ1-2	NA	TRBV19	NA	TGTGCCAGTAGTATAGGAGGGGATCGCTATGGCTACACCTTC	CASSIGGDRYGYTF
TRBJ1-5	NA	TRBV5-6	few	TGTGCCAGCAGCTTGCGAGGGCAGCCCCAGCATTTT	CASSLRGQPQHF
TRBJ2-1	NA	TRBV19	once	TGTGCCAGTAGTATGGGGTCGGGGTACAATGAGCAGTTCTTC	CASSMGSGYNEQFF
TRBJ2-7	TRBD1	TRBV6-6	few	TGTGCCAGCAGTTCCAGGGGGTACGAGCAGTACTTC	CASSSRGYEQYF
TRBJ2-2	NA	TRBV7-2	NA	TGTGCCAGCAGCCCTAGTAGCGTTGCGAACACCGGGGAGCTGTTTTTT	CASSPSSVANTGELFF
TRBJ1-4	NA	TRBV11-2	NA	TGTGCCAGCAGCCCCGGGTTGGCTAATGAAAAACTGTTTTTT	CASSPGLANEKLFF
TRBJ2-3	TRBD2	TRBV7-6	NA	TGTGCCAGCAGCTCAGCGGGGGGGGGTACAGATACGCAGTATTTT	CASSSAGGGTDTQYF
TRBJ1-2	TRBD1	TRBV5-1	NA	TGCGCCAGCAGCGGAACCGGGACAGGGGTCAGATATGGCTACACCTTC	CASSGTGTGVRYGYTF
TRBJ2-7	TRBD2	TRBV28	NA	TGTGCCAGCAGTTTGGGACTATCCTACGAGCAGTACTTC	CASSLGLSYEQYF
TRBJ1-5	NA	TRBV4-3	NA	TGCGCCAGCAGCCAAGATGCAGGAGGTCTGAATAGCAATCAGCCCCAGCATTTT	CASSQDAGGLNSNQPQHF
TRBJ2-5	TRBD2	TRBV9	NA	TGTGCCAGCAGCGTAGCTCCTAGCGGAGCACAAAGTGAACAAGAGACCCAGTACTTC	CASSVAPSGAQSEQETQYF
TRBJ1-3	NA	TRBV30	NA	TGTGCCTGGAGTGTACGTCGGGGCGACTCTGGAAACACCATATATTTT	CAWSVRRGDSGNTIYF
TRBJ2-3	NA	TRBV14	NA	TGTGCCAGCAGCCAAGACAGGACCCGGGACACCAAAGGCTCAGATACGCAGTATTTT	CASSQDRTRDTKGSDTQYF